One and the same sample provided the 15 T cell receptor beta chains below, sequenced in a study of cytotoxic CD8 clonotypes in ibrutinib-treated CLL. Sequencing was performed with immunoSEQ multiplex PCR; in TCRdb, only in-frame clones are kept and a portion is missing. The repertoire includes under 200,000 clones, roughly 80% of them detected once, and roughly 2% sits in the top ten. The specimen was PBMCs, collected after 12 months of ibrutinib treatment. The receptors were sampled from a human donor with chronic lymphocytic leukemia.

In this sample, this clone turned up once. The V and J genes are TRBV7-2 and TRBJ1-6, with TRBD1 matching over 9 bases. The CDR3 is 14 amino acids. Unmatched junction bases numbered 4, after V lost 4 bases and J lost 9 bases. In germline, CDR1 is SGHTA, CDR2 FQGNSA. CDR3 protein: CASSSTGGSSPLHF. The CDR3 DNA is TGTGCCAGCAGCTCCACAGGGGGCAGTTCACCCCTCCACTTT.

This chain uses TRBV6-1 with TRBJ2-2; 8 bases agree with TRBD1. This CDR3 spans 14 amino acids. Germline loops: CDR1 MNHNS, CDR2 SASEGT. J gave up 6 bases and V 6 bases, and 6 bases lay outside the gene matches. The CDR3 loop reads CASRRDRLAGELFF. Here the CDR3 DNA reads TGTGCCAGCAGGAGGGACAGGTTGGCCGGGGAGCTGTTTTTT.

The chain links TRBV6-6 to TRBJ2-7; D not resolved. This CDR3 contains 13 residues. V was shortened by 4 bases and J by 0 bases, with 7 bases between the two germline ends. Germline loops: CDR1 MNHNY, CDR2 SVGAGI (reference sequence). The CDR3 sequence: CASSSPDSYEQYF. The CDR3 DNA is TGTGCCAGCAGTTCTCCGGACTCCTACGAGCAGTACTTC.

This clone appeared once. The chain links TRBV4-3 to TRBJ1-4, with 9 nucleotides matching TRBD1. This CDR3 comprises 16 residues. In germline, CDR1 is LGHNA, CDR2 YSLEER. With V trimmed by 4 bases and J by 3 bases, 6 bases remained unmatched. The CDR3: CASSRGTGSPNEKLFF. Here the CDR3 DNA reads TGCGCCAGCAGCCGGGGGACAGGGAGTCCTAATGAAAAACTGTTTTTT.

Of note for this clone: Germline and junction disagree at one end, which may indicate a read error. The chain recombines TRBV27 with TRBJ2-3; no firm D call. Germline CDR1 MNHEY, CDR2 SMNVEV (reference sequence). CDR3 length: 14 residues. CDR3 sequence (DNA): TGTGCCAGTAGTTTATCGGGCTACACCAATACGCAGTATTTT. It encodes CASSLSGYTNTQYF.

This clone has only a few counts. V usage is TRBV19 and J usage is TRBJ2-2; 10 bases match TRBD2. This CDR3 has 13 amino acids. V was pared by 9 bases and J by 4 bases, with 2 bases of the junction left unmatched. The germline CDR1 and CDR2 sequences are LNHDA and SQIVND (reference sequence). The CDR3 nucleotides are TGTGCCAGCCGGACTAGCGGCACCGGGGAGCTGTTTTTT. Translation: CASRTSGTGELFF.

This clone was detected a few times. The V and J genes are TRBV5-4 and TRBJ1-2; D is possibly TRBD1 (5 bases). The ends were cut back, 4 bases at V and 3 bases at J, with 13 bases in the middle. CDR1 and CDR2 from the germline V gene are SGHNT and YYREEE (reference sequence). CDR3 length: 14 residues. CDR3 sequence reads: CASSPQGLHYGYTF. CDR3 bases: TGTGCCAGCAGCCCTCAGGGTTTGCACTATGGCTACACCTTC.

This sequence joins TRBV7-8 and TRBJ2-2, with D uncertain. CDR1 and CDR2 from the germline V gene are SGHVS and FQNEAQ. This CDR3 region has 12 residues. Trimming removed 2 bases at V and 6 bases at J, with 4 bases between. The CDR3 sequence is CASSLTSGELFF. DNA of the CDR3: TGTGCCAGCAGCTTAACATCCGGGGAGCTGTTTTTT.

The chain recombines TRBV27 with TRBJ2-7; D may be TRBD1 (7 bases). The V gene's germline CDR1 is MNHEY and CDR2 SMNVEV (reference sequence). Trimming removed 6 bases at V and 10 bases at J, with 25 bases between. The CDR3 has 15 residues. The CDR3 spells CASSPFPRRQGGQYF. DNA of the CDR3: TGTGCCAGCAGCCCCTTCCCTCGTCGACAGGGAGGACAGTACTTC.

The V gene is TRBV10-3, the J gene TRBJ2-2, with D perhaps matching TRBD2 (5 bases). This CDR3 region has 16 residues. Trimming removed 0 bases from V and 5 bases from J, with 13 bases in between. Germline values: CDR1 ENHRY, CDR2 SYGVKD. The CDR3 nucleotides are TGTGCCATCAGTGAGTCGGAGGCAGGTGCTACCGGGGAGCTGTTTTTT. It encodes CAISESEAGATGELFF.

A few counts support this clone. The rearrangement uses TRBV7-2 and TRBJ2-7; weak D call: TRBD1 (6 bases). The CDR3 extends over 15 amino acids. Germline V gene data show CDR1 as SGHTA and CDR2 as FQGNSA. With 4 bases removed from V and 3 bases from J, the gap between germline ends came to 16 bases. The CDR3 region is CASSSSGTFVYEQYF. CDR3 DNA sequence: TGTGCCAGCAGCTCCTCCGGGACATTTGTCTACGAGCAGTACTTC.

This clone has just one count. V usage is TRBV6-5 and J usage is TRBJ2-1, with 11 bases fitting TRBD2. The CDR3 loop spans 15 amino acids. Germline CDR1 and CDR2: MNHEY and SVGAGI. The junction had 10 bases not matched to a gene; V was cut back by 6 bases and J by 9 bases. CDR3 sequence (DNA): TGTGCCAGCAGCCCCCTGACTAGCGGGACTTCTGAGCAGTTCTTC. Translated, it gives CASSPLTSGTSEQFF.

The table lists this clone with a few counts. This rearrangement joins TRBV10-3 to TRBJ1-2; no definite D call. CDR3 size: 11 residues. CDR1 and CDR2 from the germline V gene are ENHRY and SYGVKD. The germline V and J ends were trimmed by 5 bases and 5 bases, with 6 bases remaining between them. CDR3 in DNA: TGTGCCATCAGTCCGCAGTATGGCTACACCTTC. Protein: CAISPQYGYTF.

The gene calls are TRBV4-1 and TRBJ2-7, with 7 bases fitting TRBD2. Germline-derived CDR1 and CDR2 are MGHRA and YSYEKL. Germline trimming cut 4 bases from V and 6 bases from J; bases unmatched to any gene: 9. This CDR3 spans 14 amino acids. CDR3 in amino acids: CASSRRGNRSEQYF. CDR3 DNA sequence: TGCGCCAGCAGCCGGCGGGGGAACAGGTCCGAGCAGTACTTC.

The gene calls are TRBV7-8 and TRBJ1-1, with a weak D call TRBD1 (5 bases). Trimming took 3 bases from V and 6 from J, leaving 11 bases between them. The CDR3 totals 13 residues. Per germline, CDR1 SGHVS and CDR2 FQNEAQ. DNA of the CDR3: TGTGCCAGCAGCTTTCGACAGAAGGCTGAAGCTTTCTTT. This translates into CASSFRQKAEAFF.